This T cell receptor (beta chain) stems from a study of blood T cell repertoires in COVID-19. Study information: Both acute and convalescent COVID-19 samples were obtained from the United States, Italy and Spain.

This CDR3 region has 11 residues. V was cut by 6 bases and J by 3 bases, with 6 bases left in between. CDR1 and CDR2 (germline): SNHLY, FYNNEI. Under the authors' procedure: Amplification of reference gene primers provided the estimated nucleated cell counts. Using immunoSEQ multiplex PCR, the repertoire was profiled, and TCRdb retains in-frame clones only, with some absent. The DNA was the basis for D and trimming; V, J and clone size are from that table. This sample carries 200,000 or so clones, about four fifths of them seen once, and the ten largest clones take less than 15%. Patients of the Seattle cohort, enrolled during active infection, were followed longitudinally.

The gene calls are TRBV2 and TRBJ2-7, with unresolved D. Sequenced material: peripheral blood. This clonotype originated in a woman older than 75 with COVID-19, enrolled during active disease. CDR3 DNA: TGTGCCAGCAGCGAGAACTACGAGCAGTACTTC. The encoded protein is CASSENYEQYF.